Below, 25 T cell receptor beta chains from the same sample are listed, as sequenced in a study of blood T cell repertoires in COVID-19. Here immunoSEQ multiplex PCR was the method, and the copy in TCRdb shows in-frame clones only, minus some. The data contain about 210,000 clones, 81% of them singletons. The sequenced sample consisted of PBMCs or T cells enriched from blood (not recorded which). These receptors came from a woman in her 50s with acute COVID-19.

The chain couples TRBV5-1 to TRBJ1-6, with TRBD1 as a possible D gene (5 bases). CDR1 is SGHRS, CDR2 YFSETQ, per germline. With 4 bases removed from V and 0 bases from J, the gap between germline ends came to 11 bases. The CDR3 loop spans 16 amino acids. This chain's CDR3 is CASSQRQSSYNSPLHF. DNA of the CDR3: TGCGCCAGCAGCCAACGACAGAGCTCCTATAATTCACCCCTCCACTTT.

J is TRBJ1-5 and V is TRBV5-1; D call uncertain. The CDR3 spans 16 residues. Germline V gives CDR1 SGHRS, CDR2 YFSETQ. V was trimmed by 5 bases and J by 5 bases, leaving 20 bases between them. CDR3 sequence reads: CASSPDPASGDQPQHF. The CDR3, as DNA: TGCGCCAGCAGTCCTGACCCCGCCAGCGGAGATCAGCCCCAGCATTTT.

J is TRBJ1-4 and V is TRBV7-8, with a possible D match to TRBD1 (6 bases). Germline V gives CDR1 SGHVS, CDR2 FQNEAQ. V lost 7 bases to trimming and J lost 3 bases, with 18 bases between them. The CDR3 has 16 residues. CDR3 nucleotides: TGTGCCAGCAACCAACTCCCCAGGGGTTCTAATGAAAAACTGTTTTTT. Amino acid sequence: CASNQLPRGSNEKLFF. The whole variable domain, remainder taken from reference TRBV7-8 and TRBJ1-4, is GAGVSQSPRYKVAKRGQDVALRCDPISGHVSLFWYQQALGQGPEFLTYFQNEAQLDKSGLPSDRFFAERPEGSVSTLKIQRTQQEDSAVYLCASNQLPRGSNEKLFFGSGTQLSVL.

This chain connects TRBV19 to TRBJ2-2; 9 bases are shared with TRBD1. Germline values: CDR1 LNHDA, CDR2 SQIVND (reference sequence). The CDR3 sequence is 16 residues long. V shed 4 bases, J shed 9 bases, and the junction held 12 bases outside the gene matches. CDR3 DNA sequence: TGTGCCAGTAGTAACACCGGGACAGGGTTGTTGAGGGAGCTGTTTTTT. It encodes CASSNTGTGLLRELFF.

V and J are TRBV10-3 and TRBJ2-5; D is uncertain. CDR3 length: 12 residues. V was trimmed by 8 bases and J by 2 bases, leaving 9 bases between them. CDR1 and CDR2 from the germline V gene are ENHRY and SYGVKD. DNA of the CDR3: TGTGCCATCGGGCCGAGACAAGAGACCCAGTACTTC. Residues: CAIGPRQETQYF.

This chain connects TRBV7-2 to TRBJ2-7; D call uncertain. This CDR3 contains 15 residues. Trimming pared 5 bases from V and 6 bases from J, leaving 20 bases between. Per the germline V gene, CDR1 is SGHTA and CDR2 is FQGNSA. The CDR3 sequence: CASSPGTSMPPEQYF. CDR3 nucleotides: TGTGCCAGCAGCCCGGGTACGTCCATGCCCCCCGAGCAGTACTTC.

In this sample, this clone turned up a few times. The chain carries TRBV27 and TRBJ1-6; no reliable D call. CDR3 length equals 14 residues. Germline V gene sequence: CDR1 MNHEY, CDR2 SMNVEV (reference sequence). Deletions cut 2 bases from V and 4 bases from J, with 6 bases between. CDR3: CASSLVAYNSPLHF. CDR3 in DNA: TGTGCCAGCAGTTTAGTTGCGTATAATTCACCCCTCCACTTT.

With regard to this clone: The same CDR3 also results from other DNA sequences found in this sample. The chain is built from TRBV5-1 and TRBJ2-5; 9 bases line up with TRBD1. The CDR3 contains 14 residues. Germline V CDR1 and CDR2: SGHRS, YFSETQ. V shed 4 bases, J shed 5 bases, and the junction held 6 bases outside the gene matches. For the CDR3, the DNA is TGCGCCAGCAGCGCGGGACAGGGCGGGGAGACCCAGTACTTC. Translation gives CASSAGQGGETQYF.

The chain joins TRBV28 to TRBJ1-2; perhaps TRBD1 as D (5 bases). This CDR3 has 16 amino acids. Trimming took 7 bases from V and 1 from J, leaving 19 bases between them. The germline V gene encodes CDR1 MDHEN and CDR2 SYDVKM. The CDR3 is CASTIRLGGGNYGYTF. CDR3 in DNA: TGTGCCAGCACCATTCGTTTGGGGGGTGGTAACTATGGCTACACCTTC.

CDR3 nucleotide sequence: TGTGCCAGCAGTCCCAACACAGGGCCAAATACGCAGTATTTT. It codes for CASSPNTGPNTQYF. The rearrangement links TRBV11-2 to TRBJ2-3; D perhaps matches TRBD1 (6 bases). The CDR3 has 14 residues. Looked up from germline, CDR1 is SGHAT and CDR2 is FQNNGV. V lost 6 bases and J lost 7, with 17 bases in between.

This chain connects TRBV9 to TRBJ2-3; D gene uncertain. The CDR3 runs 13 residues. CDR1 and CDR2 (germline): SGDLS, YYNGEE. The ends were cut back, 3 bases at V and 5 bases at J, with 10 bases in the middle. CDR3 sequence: CASSASPVDTQYF. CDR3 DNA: TGTGCCAGCAGCGCTTCCCCCGTAGATACGCAGTATTTT.

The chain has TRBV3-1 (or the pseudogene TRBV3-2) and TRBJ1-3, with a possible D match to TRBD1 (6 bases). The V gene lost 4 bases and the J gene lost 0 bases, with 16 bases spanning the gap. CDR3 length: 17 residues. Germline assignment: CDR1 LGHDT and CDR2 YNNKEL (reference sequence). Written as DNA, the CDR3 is TGTGCCAGCAGCCCCAACACAGGGACTAGCTCTGGAAACACCATATATTTT. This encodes CASSPNTGTSSGNTIYF.

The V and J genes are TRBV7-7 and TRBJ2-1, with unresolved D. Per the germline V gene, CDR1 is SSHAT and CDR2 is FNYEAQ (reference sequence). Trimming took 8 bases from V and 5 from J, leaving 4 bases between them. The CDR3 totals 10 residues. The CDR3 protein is CASSDNEQFF. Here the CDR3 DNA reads TGTGCCAGCTCAGACAATGAGCAGTTCTTC.

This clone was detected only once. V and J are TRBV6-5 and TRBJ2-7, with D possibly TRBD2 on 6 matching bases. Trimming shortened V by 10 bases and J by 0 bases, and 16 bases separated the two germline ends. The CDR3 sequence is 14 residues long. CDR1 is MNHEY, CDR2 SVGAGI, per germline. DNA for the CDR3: TGTGCCACCTACTCAGAGCGGGCCTCCTACGAGCAGTACTTC. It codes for CATYSERASYEQYF.

The CDR3 DNA follows: TGTGCCAGCAGTTTATTAACTAATAGCAATCAGCCCCAGCATTTT. This translates into CASSLLTNSNQPQHF. The chain employs TRBV28 and TRBJ1-5; unclear D gene. Germline CDR1 MDHEN, CDR2 SYDVKM. The V end lost 1 base, the J end lost 0 bases, and 7 bases lay between the germline ends. The CDR3 length is 15 residues.

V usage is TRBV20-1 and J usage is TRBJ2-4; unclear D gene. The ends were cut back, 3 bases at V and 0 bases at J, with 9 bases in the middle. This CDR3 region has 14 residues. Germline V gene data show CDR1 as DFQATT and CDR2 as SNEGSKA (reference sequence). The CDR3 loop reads CSASLGLAKNIQYF. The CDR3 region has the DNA TGCAGTGCTAGTCTGGGCCTAGCCAAAAACATTCAGTACTTC.

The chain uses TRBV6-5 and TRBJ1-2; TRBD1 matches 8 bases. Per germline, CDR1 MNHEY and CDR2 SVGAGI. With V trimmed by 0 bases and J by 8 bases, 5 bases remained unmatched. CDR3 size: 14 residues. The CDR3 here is CASSYSGTGLGYTF. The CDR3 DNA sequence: TGTGCCAGCAGTTACTCTGGGACAGGCCTGGGCTACACCTTC.

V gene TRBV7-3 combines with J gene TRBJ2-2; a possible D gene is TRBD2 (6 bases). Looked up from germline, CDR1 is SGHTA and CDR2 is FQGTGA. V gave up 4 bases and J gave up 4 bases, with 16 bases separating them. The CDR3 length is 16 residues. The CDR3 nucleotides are TGTGCCAGCAGCTCGTACGGGGGAGAGGGCACCGGGGAGCTGTTTTTT. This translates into CASSSYGGEGTGELFF.

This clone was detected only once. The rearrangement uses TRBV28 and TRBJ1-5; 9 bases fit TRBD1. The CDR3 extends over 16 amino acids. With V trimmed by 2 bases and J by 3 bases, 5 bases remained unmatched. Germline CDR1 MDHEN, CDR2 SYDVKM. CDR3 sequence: CASSLVGQGFNQPQHF. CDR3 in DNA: TGTGCCAGCAGTTTAGTGGGACAGGGTTTCAATCAGCCCCAGCATTTT. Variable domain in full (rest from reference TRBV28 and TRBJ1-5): DVKVTQSSRYLVKRTGEKVFLECVQDMDHENMFWYRQDPGLGLRLIYFSYDVKMKEKGDIPEGYSVSREKKERFSLILESASTNQTSMYLCASSLVGQGFNQPQHFGDGTRLSIL.

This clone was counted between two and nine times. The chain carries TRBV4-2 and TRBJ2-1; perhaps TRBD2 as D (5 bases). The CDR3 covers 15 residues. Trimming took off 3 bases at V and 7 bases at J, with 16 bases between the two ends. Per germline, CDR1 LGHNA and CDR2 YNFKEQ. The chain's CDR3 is CASSHQLGDENEQFF. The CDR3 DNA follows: TGTGCCAGCAGCCACCAACTAGGAGATGAAAATGAGCAGTTCTTC.

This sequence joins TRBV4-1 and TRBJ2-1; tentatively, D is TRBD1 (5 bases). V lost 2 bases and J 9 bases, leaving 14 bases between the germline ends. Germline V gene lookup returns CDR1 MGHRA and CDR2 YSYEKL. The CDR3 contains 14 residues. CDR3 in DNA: TGCGCCAGCAGCCAACCCCTACAGGCCGTTGAGCAGTTCTTC. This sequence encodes CASSQPLQAVEQFF.

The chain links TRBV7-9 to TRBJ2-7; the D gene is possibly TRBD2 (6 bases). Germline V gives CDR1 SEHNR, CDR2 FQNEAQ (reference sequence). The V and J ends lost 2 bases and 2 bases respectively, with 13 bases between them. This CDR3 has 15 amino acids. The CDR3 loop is CASSLYGGRTYEQYF. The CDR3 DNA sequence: TGTGCCAGCAGCTTATACGGGGGACGAACCTACGAGCAGTACTTC. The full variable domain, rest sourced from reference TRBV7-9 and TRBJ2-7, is DTGVSQNPRHKITKRGQNVTFRCDPISEHNRLYWYRQTLGQGPEFLTYFQNEAQLEKSRLLSDRFSAERPKGSFSTLEIQRTEQGDSAMYLCASSLYGGRTYEQYFGPGTRLTVT.

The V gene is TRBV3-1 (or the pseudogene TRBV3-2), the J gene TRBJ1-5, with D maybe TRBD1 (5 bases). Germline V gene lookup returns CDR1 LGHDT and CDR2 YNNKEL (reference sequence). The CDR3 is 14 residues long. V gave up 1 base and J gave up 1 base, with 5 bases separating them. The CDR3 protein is CASSQAGSNQPQHF. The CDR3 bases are TGTGCCAGCAGCCAAGCAGGGAGCAATCAGCCCCAGCATTTT.

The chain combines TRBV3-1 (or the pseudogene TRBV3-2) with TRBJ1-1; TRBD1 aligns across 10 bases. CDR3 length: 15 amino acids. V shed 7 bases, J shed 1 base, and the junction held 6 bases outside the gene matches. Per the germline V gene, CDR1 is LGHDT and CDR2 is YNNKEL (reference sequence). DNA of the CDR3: TGTGCCAGCACCGGGACAGGGGTCCAGAACACTGAAGCTTTCTTT. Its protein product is CASTGTGVQNTEAFF.

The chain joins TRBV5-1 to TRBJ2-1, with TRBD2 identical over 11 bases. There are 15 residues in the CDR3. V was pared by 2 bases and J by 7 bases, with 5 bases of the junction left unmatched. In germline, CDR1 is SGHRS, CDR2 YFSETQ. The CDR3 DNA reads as TGCGCCAGCAGCTTTTCCGGACTAGCGGGTAATGAGCAGTTCTTC. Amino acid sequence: CASSFSGLAGNEQFF.